This TCR beta chain was recovered during a study of long-term antiretroviral therapy in people with HIV. V lost 5 bases to trimming and J lost 2 bases; unmatched junction nucleotides: 6. The CDR3 totals 14 residues. Germline loops: CDR1 SGHAT, CDR2 FQNNGV. Broader study findings: Diversity went up after ART and still fell short of transplant donor controls. On ART adherence, viral resistance or therapy changes, no data were available. Pre-ART clonal expansions dominated every time point's repertoire. CDR3 length ranges were narrower in HIV repertoires than in controls.

About this clone: What it recognizes is unknown.

Assay version v3.0 of immunoSEQ was used, and it was run at survey level. The protocol was immunoSEQ multiplex PCR, while the TCRdb copy is restricted to in-frame clones and leaves out a portion. Of fewer than 45,000 clones listed, approximately 85% were seen once; the top ten hold 13%. The clonotype was recovered from a young man with HIV. Sequenced here: unsorted PBMCs, sampled 0.3 years after starting antiretroviral therapy. The rearrangement links TRBV11-2 to TRBJ2-7; TRBD1 agrees at 7 bases. CDR3: CASSQAGTAYEQYF. Written as DNA, the CDR3 is TGTGCCAGCAGCCAAGCCGGGACAGCCTACGAGCAGTACTTC.